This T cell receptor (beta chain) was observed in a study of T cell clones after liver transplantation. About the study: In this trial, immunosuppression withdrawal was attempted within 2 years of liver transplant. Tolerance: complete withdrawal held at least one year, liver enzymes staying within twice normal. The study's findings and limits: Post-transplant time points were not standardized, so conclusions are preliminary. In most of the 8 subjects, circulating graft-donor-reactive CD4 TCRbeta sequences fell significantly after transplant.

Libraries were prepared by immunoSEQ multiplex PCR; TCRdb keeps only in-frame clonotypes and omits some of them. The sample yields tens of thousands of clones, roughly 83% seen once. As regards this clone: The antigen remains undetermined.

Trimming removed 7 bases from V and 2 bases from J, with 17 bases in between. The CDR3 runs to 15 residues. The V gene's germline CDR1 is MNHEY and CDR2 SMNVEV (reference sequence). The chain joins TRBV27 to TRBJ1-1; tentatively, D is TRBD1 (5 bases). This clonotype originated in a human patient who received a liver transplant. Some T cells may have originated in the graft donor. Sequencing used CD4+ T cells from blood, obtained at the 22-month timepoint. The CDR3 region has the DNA TGTGCCAGCACCTGGAGGAGGGGATATAACACTGAAGCTTTCTTT. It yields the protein CASTWRRGYNTEAFF.